What follows describes a single TCR beta chain. Its antigen is unidentified. The germline V and J ends were trimmed by 7 bases and 2 bases, with 8 bases remaining between them. The CDR3 length is 13 residues. The germline CDR1 and CDR2 sequences are SNHLY and FYNNEI. Primers: 60 Vbeta forward and 13 Jbeta reverse. Original data processing: It was a later analysis that counted tens of millions of unique TCR beta chains, of which around 11 million were shared. Measured with immunoSEQ multiplex PCR; TCRdb has only the in-frame clones, and not every one. That table is the source of V, J and clone size, and D and trimming were worked out from the DNA. In the table there are some 89,000 clones, around 70% of which are singletons. The data stem from a study of cytomegalovirus exposure and HLA in healthy donors. Study-wide findings and caveats: The study flagged roughly 150 TCR beta chains as cytomegalovirus-associated. In a later analysis, HLA-C alleles had the fewest associated TCRs, DRB1 alleles the most. Later examination showed HLA-associated TCR beta chains had greater clonal expansion than equally common others.

The rearrangement links TRBV2 to TRBJ1-4; D might be TRBD1 (5 bases). The source material was PBMCs. The source is a man between 60 and 75 years old in good health and CMV-seronegative. The CDR3 DNA is TGTGCCAGCATGGGGCAGACTAATGAAAAACTGTTTTTT. The encoded protein is CASMGQTNEKLFF.